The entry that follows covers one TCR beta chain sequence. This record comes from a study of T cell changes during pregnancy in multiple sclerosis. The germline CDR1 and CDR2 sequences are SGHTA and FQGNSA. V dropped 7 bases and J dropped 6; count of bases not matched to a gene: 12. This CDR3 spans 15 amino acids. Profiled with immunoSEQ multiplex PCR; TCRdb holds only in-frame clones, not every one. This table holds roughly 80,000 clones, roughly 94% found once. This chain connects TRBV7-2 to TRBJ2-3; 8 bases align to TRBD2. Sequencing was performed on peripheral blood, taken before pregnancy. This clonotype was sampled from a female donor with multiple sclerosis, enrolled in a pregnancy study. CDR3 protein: CASTEYRGGRDTQYF. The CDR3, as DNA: TGTGCCAGCACCGAATACCGGGGGGGCCGGGATACGCAGTATTTT.